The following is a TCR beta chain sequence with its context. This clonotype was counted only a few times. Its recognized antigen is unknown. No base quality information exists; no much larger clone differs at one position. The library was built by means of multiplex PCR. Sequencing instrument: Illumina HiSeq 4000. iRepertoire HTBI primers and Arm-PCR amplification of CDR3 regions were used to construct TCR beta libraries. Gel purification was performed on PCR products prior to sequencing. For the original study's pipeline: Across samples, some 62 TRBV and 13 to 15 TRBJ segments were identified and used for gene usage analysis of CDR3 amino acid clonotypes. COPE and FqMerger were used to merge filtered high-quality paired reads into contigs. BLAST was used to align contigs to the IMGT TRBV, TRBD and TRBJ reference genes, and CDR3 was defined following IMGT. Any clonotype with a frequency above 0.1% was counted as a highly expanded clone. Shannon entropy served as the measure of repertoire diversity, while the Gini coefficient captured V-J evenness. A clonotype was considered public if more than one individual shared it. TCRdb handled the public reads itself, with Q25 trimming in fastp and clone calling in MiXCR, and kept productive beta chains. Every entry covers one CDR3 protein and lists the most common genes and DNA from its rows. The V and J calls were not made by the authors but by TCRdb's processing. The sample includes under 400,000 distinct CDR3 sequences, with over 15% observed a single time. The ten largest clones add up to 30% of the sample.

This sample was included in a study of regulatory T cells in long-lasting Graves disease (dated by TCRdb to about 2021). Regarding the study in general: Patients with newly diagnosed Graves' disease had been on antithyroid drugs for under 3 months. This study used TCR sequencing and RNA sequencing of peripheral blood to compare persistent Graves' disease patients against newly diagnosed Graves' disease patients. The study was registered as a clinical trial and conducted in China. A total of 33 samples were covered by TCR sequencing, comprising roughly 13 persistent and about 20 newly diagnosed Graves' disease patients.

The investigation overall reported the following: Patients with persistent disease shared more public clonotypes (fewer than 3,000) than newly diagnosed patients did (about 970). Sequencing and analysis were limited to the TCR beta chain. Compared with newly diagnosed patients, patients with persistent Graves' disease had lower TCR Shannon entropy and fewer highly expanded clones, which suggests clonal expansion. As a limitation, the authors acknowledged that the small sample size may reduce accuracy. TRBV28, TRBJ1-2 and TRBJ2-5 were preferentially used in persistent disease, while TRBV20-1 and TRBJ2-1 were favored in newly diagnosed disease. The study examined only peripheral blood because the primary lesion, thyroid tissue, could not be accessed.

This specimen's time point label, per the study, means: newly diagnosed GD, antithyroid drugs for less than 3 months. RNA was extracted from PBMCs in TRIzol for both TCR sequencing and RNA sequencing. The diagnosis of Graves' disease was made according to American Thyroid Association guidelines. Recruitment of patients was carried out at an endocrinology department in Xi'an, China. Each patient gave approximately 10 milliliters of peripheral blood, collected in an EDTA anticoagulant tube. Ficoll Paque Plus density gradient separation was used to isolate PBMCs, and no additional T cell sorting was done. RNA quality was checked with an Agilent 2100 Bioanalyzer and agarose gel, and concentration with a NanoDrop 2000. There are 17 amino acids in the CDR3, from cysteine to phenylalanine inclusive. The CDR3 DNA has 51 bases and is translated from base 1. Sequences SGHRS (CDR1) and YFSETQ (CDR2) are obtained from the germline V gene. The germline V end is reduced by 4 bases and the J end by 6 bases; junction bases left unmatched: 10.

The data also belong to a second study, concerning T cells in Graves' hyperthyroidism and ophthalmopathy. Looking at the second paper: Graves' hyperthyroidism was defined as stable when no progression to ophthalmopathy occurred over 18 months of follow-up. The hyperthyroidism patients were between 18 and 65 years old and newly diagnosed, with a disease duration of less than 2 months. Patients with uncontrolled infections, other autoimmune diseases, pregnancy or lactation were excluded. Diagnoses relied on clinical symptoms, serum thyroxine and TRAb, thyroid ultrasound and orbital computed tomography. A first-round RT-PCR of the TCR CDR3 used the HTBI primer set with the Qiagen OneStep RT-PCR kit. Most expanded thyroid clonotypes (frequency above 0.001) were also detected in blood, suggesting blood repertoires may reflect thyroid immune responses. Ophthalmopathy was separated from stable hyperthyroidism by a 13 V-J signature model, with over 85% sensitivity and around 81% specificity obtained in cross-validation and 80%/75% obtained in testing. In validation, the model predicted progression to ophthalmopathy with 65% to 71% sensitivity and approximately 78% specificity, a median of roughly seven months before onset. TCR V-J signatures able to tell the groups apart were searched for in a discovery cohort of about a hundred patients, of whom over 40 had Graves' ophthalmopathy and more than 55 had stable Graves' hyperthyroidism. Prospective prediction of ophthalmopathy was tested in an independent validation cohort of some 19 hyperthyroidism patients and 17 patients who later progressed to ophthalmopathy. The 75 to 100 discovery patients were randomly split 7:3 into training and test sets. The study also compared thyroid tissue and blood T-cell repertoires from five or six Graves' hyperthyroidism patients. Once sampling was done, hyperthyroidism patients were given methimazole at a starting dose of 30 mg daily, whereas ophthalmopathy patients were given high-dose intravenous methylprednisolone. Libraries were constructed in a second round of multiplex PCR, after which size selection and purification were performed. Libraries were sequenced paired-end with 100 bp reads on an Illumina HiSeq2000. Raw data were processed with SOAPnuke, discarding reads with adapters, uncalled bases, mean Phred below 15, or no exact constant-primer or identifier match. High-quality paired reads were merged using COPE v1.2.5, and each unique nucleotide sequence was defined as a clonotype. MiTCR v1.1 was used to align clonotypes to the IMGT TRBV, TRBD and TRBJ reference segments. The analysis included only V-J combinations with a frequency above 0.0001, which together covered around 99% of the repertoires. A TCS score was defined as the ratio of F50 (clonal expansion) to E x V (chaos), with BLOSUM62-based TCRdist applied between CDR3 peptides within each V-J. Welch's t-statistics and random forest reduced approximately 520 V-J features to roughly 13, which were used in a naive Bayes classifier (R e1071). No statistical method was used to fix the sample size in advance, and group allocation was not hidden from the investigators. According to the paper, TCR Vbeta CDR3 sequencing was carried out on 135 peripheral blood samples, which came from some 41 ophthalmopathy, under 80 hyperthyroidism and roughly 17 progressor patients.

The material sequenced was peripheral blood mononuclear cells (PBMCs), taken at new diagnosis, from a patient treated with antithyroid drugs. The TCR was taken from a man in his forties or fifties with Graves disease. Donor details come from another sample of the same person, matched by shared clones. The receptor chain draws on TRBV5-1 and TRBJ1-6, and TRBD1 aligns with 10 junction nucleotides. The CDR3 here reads CASSLGTGTGVNSPLHF. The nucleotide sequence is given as TGCGCCAGCAGCCTAGGAACCGGGACAGGGGTTAATTCACCCCTCCACTTT.